This passage covers 32 T cell receptor beta chains from one sample sequenced in a study of Ad26.COV2.S vaccination and SARS-CoV-2 variants. Treatment reported: approximately 18 received Ad26.COV2.S at low or high dose, single or two shots; five or six received placebo; per-sample allocation not given. Sampling occurred on day 63 after the first vaccine or placebo injection. Sequencing used immunoSEQ multiplex PCR; TCRdb keeps in-frame clones, though not all of them. The repertoire holds roughly 330,000 clones, under 90% seen once, with about 5.4% in the top ten. Sequenced material: peripheral blood, taken in a trial of Ad26.COV2.S vaccine versus placebo. These receptors originate from a person aged 18-60 years who received the Ad26.COV2.S COVID-19 vaccine or a placebo.

This chain joins TRBV27 and TRBJ2-1, with D possibly being TRBD2 (5 bases). Per germline, CDR1 MNHEY and CDR2 SMNVEV (reference sequence). There are 14 residues in the CDR3. V shed 3 bases and J shed 6 bases, with 12 bases lying between them. The CDR3 reads CASSLRGSGNEQFF. The CDR3 nucleotides are TGTGCCAGCAGTTTGAGAGGGAGCGGCAATGAGCAGTTCTTC.

The CDR3 reads CASSEPPGELFF. The CDR3 DNA sequence: TGTGCCAGCAGTGAACCGCCGGGGGAGCTGTTTTTT. The chain joins TRBV2 to TRBJ2-2; no reliable D call. Trimming took off 2 bases at V and 8 bases at J, with 6 bases between the two ends. The CDR3 has 12 residues. Germline lookup yields CDR1 SNHLY and CDR2 FYNNEI.

The CDR3 spells CASSQVASGRNEQFF. In nucleotides, the CDR3 is TGCGCCAGCAGCCAAGTAGCTAGCGGGAGAAATGAGCAGTTCTTC. This chain connects TRBV4-1 to TRBJ2-1; the match to TRBD2 covers 10 bases. The CDR3 loop spans 15 amino acids. The germline V gene encodes CDR1 MGHRA and CDR2 YSYEKL. The ends lost 1 base at V and 7 bases at J; junction bases unmatched: 4.

This chain joins TRBV6-4 and TRBJ1-6, with TRBD1 as a possible D gene (5 bases). Per germline, CDR1 MRHNA and CDR2 SNTAGT. V lost 0 bases to trimming and J lost 10 bases, with 13 bases between them. The CDR3 is 15 amino acids. The CDR3 coding sequence is TGTGCCAGCAGTGACTCACCCCATGGGGGGTCACCCCTCCACTTT. This translates into CASSDSPHGGSPLHF.

The chain links TRBV7-9 to TRBJ2-2, with TRBD1 matching 10 bases. The CDR3 covers 15 residues. CDR1 is SEHNR and CDR2 is FQNEAQ in the germline V gene (reference sequence). Germline trimming cut 4 bases from V and 7 bases from J; bases unmatched to any gene: 6. CDR3 residues: CASSSRQGAVGELFF. The CDR3 coding sequence is TGTGCCAGCAGCTCCCGACAGGGGGCGGTCGGGGAGCTGTTTTTT.

The chain couples TRBV28 to TRBJ2-5; 8 bases align to TRBD2. The CDR3 contains 15 residues. J lost 5 bases, V lost 3 bases, and 8 bases had no gene match. The germline V gene encodes CDR1 MDHEN and CDR2 SYDVKM. The CDR3 DNA sequence: TGTGCCAGCAGTTTGTCCGGGACTAGTTTGGAGACCCAGTACTTC. Amino acid sequence: CASSLSGTSLETQYF.

This clone appeared a few times. Here the CDR3 DNA reads TGTGCCAGAAGCCAGACAAAAAGCGGATACCGGGAGAATGTCTACGAGCAGTACGTC. It yields the protein CARSQTKSGYRENVYEQYV. The chain uses TRBV7-5 and TRBJ2-7; TRBD2, the D gene given by the table, was not confirmed from the DNA. TRBV7-5 is a pseudogene segment. This CDR3 spans 19 amino acids.

The CDR3, as DNA: TGTGCCAGCAACTCCCACCGCGCGGGTTCACCCCTCCACTTT. It codes for CASNSHRAGSPLHF. The V call is TRBV11-2, the J call TRBJ1-6; no firm D call. Trimming cost V 7 bases and J 9 bases, with 16 bases left between them. The length of the CDR3 is 14 residues. Looked up from germline, CDR1 is SGHAT and CDR2 is FQNNGV.

The genes are TRBV5-1 and TRBJ1-1, with TRBD1 matching over 7 bases. CDR3 size: 14 residues. V lost 5 bases to trimming and J lost 4 bases; unmatched junction nucleotides: 8. Looked up from germline, CDR1 is SGHRS and CDR2 is YFSETQ. The CDR3 sequence: CASRAMTGSTEAFF. Here the CDR3 DNA reads TGCGCCAGCAGGGCCATGACAGGGAGCACTGAAGCTTTCTTT.

This clone was seen a single time. The rearrangement links TRBV5-1 to TRBJ1-1, with D possibly being TRBD1 (6 bases). The V end was cut by 4 bases, the J end by 5 bases, with 15 bases between. This CDR3 spans 14 amino acids. Germline-derived CDR1 and CDR2 are SGHRS and YFSETQ. CDR3 nucleotides: TGCGCCAGCAGCGTTACCGGGACAAGTACTGAAGCTTTCTTT. Translated: CASSVTGTSTEAFF.

CDR3 DNA sequence: TGTGCCAGCACCTGGCGGCAGTTAAGTAGCACAGATACGCAGTATTTT. Translated, it gives CASTWRQLSSTDTQYF. The rearrangement joins TRBV7-2 to TRBJ2-3; D is unresolved. V lost 7 bases and J lost 0, with 17 bases in between. The CDR3 spans 16 residues. Germline CDR1 and CDR2: SGHTA and FQGNSA. Full variable domain (remainder filled in from reference TRBV7-2 and TRBJ2-3): GAGVSQSPSNKVTEKGKDVELRCDPISGHTALYWYRQSLGQGLEFLIYFQGNSAPDKSGLPSDRFSAERTGGSVSTLTIQRTQQEDSAVYLCASTWRQLSSTDTQYFGPGTRLTVL.

The chain couples TRBV15 to TRBJ2-6; no reliable D call. Trimming left V 0 bases short and J 0 bases short, with 9 bases between. CDR3 length equals 17 residues. From germline, CDR1 is LNHNV and CDR2 YYDKDF (reference sequence). This CDR3 reads CATSREAPSSGANVLTF. Here the CDR3 DNA reads TGTGCCACCAGCAGAGAAGCCCCGAGCTCTGGGGCCAACGTCCTGACTTTC.

This clone was seen just once. The V call is TRBV18, the J call TRBJ1-2; 7 positions agree with TRBD1. CDR1 and CDR2 (germline): KGHSH, LQKENI. Trimming removed 3 bases from V and 1 base from J; junction bases left unmatched: 11. This CDR3 is 17 amino acids long. CDR3 bases: TGTGCCAGCTCACCGGTGCCTTGGGACAGACATAACTATGGCTACACCTTC. It specifies CASSPVPWDRHNYGYTF.

The chain combines TRBV6-2 or TRBV6-3 with TRBJ1-1; D may be TRBD1 (5 bases). This CDR3 has 14 amino acids. CDR1 MNHEY and CDR2 SVGEGT come from the germline V gene. Trimming stripped 8 bases from V and 3 bases from J, with 16 bases between. CDR3 in amino acids: CASRLSGGYTEAFF. The CDR3 DNA is TGTGCCAGCCGCCTATCTGGGGGGTACACTGAAGCTTTCTTT.

The CDR3 here is CASSPPTGQSSSYEQYF. CDR3 sequence (DNA): TGTGCCAGCAGCCCGCCTACGGGACAGAGCAGCTCCTACGAGCAGTACTTC. The chain couples TRBV5-6 to TRBJ2-7, with TRBD1 matching 7 bases. Germline-derived CDR1 and CDR2 are SGHDT and YYEEEE. Unmatched junction bases numbered 13, after V lost 4 bases and J lost 0 bases. This CDR3 has 17 residues.

The J gene is TRBJ1-3, the V gene TRBV19; a possible D gene is TRBD1 (5 bases). The CDR3 loop spans 14 amino acids. Trimming stripped 9 bases from V and 4 bases from J, with 16 bases between. Germline V gene lookup returns CDR1 LNHDA and CDR2 SQIVND (reference sequence). CDR3 nucleotide sequence: TGTGCCAGCCAAACGGGGGTAACGGGAAACACCATATATTTT. Translated, it gives CASQTGVTGNTIYF.

The V gene is TRBV10-3, the J gene TRBJ1-1, with D possibly TRBD1 on 5 matching bases. Trimming removed 11 bases at V and 4 bases at J, with 14 bases between. The germline gives CDR1 ENHRY, CDR2 SYGVKD. This CDR3 contains 12 residues. The CDR3 loop reads CAVAGFATEAFF. CDR3 sequence (DNA): TGTGCCGTAGCAGGGTTTGCCACTGAAGCTTTCTTT.

This clone was detected only a few times. The rearrangement links TRBV7-9 to TRBJ1-3; unclear D gene. The CDR3 is made up of 14 amino acids. The V gene's germline CDR1 is SEHNR and CDR2 FQNEAQ (reference sequence). The ends were cut back, 0 bases at V and 4 bases at J, with 7 bases in the middle. CDR3 coding DNA: TGTGCCAGCAGCTTAGCCTTCCCAGGAAACACCATATATTTT. Encoded protein: CASSLAFPGNTIYF. Full variable domain (remainder filled in from reference TRBV7-9 and TRBJ1-3): DTGVSQNPRHKITKRGQNVTFRCDPISEHNRLYWYRQTLGQGPEFLTYFQNEAQLEKSRLLSDRFSAERPKGSFSTLEIQRTEQGDSAMYLCASSLAFPGNTIYFGEGSWLTVV.

The chain recombines TRBV6-2 or TRBV6-3 with TRBJ2-6, with D possibly called TRBD1 or TRBD2 (5 bases each). Germline V gene data show CDR1 as MNHEY and CDR2 as SVGEGT. V was trimmed by 2 bases and J by 4 bases, leaving 9 bases between them. The CDR3 contains 15 residues. CDR3 DNA sequence: TGTGCCAGCAGTTACGGGGGAGCCGGGGCCAACGTCCTGACTTTC. Encoded protein: CASSYGGAGANVLTF.

This sequence joins TRBV19 and TRBJ1-1; no clear D. CDR1 LNHDA and CDR2 SQIVND come from the germline V gene (reference sequence). This CDR3 contains 14 residues. Trimming cost V 2 bases and J 1 base, with 8 bases left between them. The CDR3 coding sequence is TGTGCCAGTAGTATACAGGATACGAACACTGAAGCTTTCTTT. It yields the protein CASSIQDTNTEAFF.

The chain is built from TRBV9 and TRBJ2-6; no clear D gene. Germline lookup yields CDR1 SGDLS and CDR2 YYNGEE. Trimming left V 0 bases short and J 0 bases short, with 7 bases between. The CDR3 is 16 residues long. The CDR3 reads CASSVVQFSGANVLTF. In DNA form, the CDR3 reads TGTGCCAGCAGCGTAGTTCAGTTCTCTGGGGCCAACGTCCTGACTTTC.

The V and J genes are TRBV11-2 and TRBJ1-2; D is undetermined. V lost 5 bases, J lost 9 bases, and 19 bases lay in between. The CDR3 extends over 14 amino acids. Germline V lookup: CDR1 SGHAT, CDR2 FQNNGV. The CDR3 protein is CASSPPETFNRYTF. CDR3 coding DNA: TGTGCCAGCAGCCCACCCGAGACATTTAACCGCTACACCTTC.

The rearrangement links TRBV28 to TRBJ2-3; TRBD1 matches 12 bases. Germline CDR1 MDHEN, CDR2 SYDVKM. J was trimmed by 3 bases and V by 5 bases; bases with no gene match: 9. The CDR3 length is 17 residues. The CDR3 loop is CASSPGTGGPGTDTQYF. As DNA, the CDR3 is TGTGCCAGCAGTCCCGGGACAGGGGGCCCGGGGACAGATACGCAGTATTTT.

The rearrangement uses TRBV4-3 and TRBJ2-3, with TRBD1 as a possible D gene (5 bases). Trimming shortened V by 5 bases and J by 0 bases, and 18 bases separated the two germline ends. This CDR3 comprises 17 residues. Germline V gene lookup returns CDR1 LGHNA and CDR2 YSLEER. Here the CDR3 DNA reads TGCGCCAGCAGCTTCTCCTTAGGGGTCGATAGCACAGATACGCAGTATTTT. Its translation: CASSFSLGVDSTDTQYF.

This clone was counted a single time. V and J are TRBV21-1 and TRBJ1-2. TRBV21-1 is a pseudogene locus. This CDR3 has 15 residues. The CDR3 region has the DNA TGTGCCAGCATCAAAATGGGGACCTTAGCATATGGCTACACCTTC. Its protein is CASIKMGTLAYGYTF.

The chain uses TRBV9 and TRBJ1-2; tentative D call: TRBD1 (5 bases). The length of the CDR3 is 12 residues. Germline loops: CDR1 SGDLS, CDR2 YYNGEE. V was clipped by 2 bases and J by 6 bases, with 8 bases between them. The CDR3 coding sequence is TGTGCCAGCAGCGTCGGGGGGGATGGCTACACCTTC. Translation gives CASSVGGDGYTF. Looking up the rest from reference TRBV9 and TRBJ1-2 gives the full variable domain: DSGVTQTPKHLITATGQRVTLRCSPRSGDLSVYWYQQSLDQGLQFLIQYYNGEERAKGNILERFSAQQFPDLHSELNLSSLELGDSALYFCASSVGGDGYTFGSGTRLTVV.

For the CDR3, the DNA is TGTGCCAGTTCCGGTTGGGGTTCTAACTATGGCTACACCTTC. Protein sequence: CASSGWGSNYGYTF. The genes are TRBV19 and TRBJ1-2; no clear D gene. Per germline, CDR1 LNHDA and CDR2 SQIVND (reference sequence). The CDR3 has 14 residues. V was trimmed by 8 bases and J by 0 bases, leaving 13 bases between them.

V and J are TRBV30 and TRBJ2-6; 8 nucleotides line up with TRBD1. The length of the CDR3 is 15 residues. V trimming: 7 bases; J trimming: 4 bases; junction bases outside the gene matches: 9. Germline CDR1 is GTSNPN and CDR2 is SVGIG (reference sequence). DNA for the CDR3: TGTGCCTCCACTCGGACAGGGAAAGGGGCCAACGTCCTGACTTTC. Protein product: CASTRTGKGANVLTF.

A single count supports this clone. V and J are TRBV19 and TRBJ2-1, with 10 bases lining up with TRBD2. This CDR3 region has 17 residues. CDR1 and CDR2 from the germline V gene are LNHDA and SQIVND (reference sequence). The junction had 7 bases not matched to a gene; V was cut back by 4 bases and J by 1 base. This CDR3 reads CASSRLAGEKSYNEQFF. The CDR3 coding sequence is TGTGCCAGTAGTAGGCTAGCGGGAGAGAAATCCTACAATGAGCAGTTCTTC.

V gene TRBV6-6 combines with J gene TRBJ2-1; 7 nucleotides align to TRBD2. Losses at the gene ends were 1 base for V and 7 bases for J; bases not matched to a gene: 4. CDR1 is MNHNY and CDR2 is SVGAGI in the germline V gene (reference sequence). The CDR3 is made up of 14 amino acids. The DNA of the CDR3 is TGTGCCAGCAGTTACTTGACGGGGGGAAATGAGCAGTTCTTC. Amino acids: CASSYLTGGNEQFF.

This rearrangement joins TRBV7-9 to TRBJ1-1; D not certain. Germline values: CDR1 SEHNR, CDR2 FQNEAQ (reference sequence). V lost 2 bases and J lost 0, with 7 bases in between. This CDR3 is 14 amino acids long. CDR3 region: CASSLIFMNTEAFF. Written as DNA, the CDR3 is TGTGCCAGCAGCTTAATTTTCATGAACACTGAAGCTTTCTTT.

The chain links TRBV13 to TRBJ2-3, with TRBD2 matching 7 bases. The CDR3 consists of 18 residues. Germline values: CDR1 PRHDT, CDR2 FYEKMQ (reference sequence). The ends lost 5 bases at V and 2 bases at J; junction bases unmatched: 16. Here the CDR3 reads CASSLLGRGTPPTDTQYF. As DNA, the CDR3 is TGTGCCAGCAGCCTCTTAGGGCGGGGGACCCCCCCCACAGATACGCAGTATTTT.